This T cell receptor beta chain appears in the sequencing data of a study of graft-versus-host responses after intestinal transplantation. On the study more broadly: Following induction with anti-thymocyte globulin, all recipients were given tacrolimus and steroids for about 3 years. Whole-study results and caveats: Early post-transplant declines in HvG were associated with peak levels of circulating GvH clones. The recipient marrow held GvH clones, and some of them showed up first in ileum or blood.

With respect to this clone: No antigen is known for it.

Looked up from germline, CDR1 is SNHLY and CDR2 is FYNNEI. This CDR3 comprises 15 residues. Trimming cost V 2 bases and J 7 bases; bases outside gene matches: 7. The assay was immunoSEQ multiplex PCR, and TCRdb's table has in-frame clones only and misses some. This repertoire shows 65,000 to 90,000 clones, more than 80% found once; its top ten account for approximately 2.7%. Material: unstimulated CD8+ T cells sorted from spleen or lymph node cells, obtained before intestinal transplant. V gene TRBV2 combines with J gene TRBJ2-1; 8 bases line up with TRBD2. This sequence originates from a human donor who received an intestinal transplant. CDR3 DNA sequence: TGTGCCAGCAGTGAATTAGCGGGAAAGAGGAATGAGCAGTTCTTC. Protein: CASSELAGKRNEQFF.